This T cell receptor (beta chain) was captured by sequencing in a study of blood T cell repertoires in COVID-19 (dated by TCRdb to between 2020 and 2021). For context, the study as a whole: Samples covering the acute and convalescent phases of COVID-19 were provided by collaborators in the United States, Italy and Spain. The material from the prospective study consisted of cDNA or gDNA derived from T cells, B-cell-depleted T cells, or PBMCs. Subjects who had been exposed to COVID-19, were actively infected with it, or had recovered from it provided the deeply sampled blood TCRbeta repertoires that made up the dataset. The repertoires were made available in a free public database intended to serve as a resource for research on the immune response to SARS-CoV-2. Samples came from the ongoing ImmuneRACE study (first 160 participants) plus 1,254 subjects from 6 global collaborators. A de-identified subject ID, COVID-19 status, age in years and sex were almost always included in the sample metadata. HLA class I and class II types, where available, came from metadata supplied by the sample provider rather than from assay-based typing. What the research found in general, with its limitations: How much clinical and demographic metadata was included differed by source and by participant, and the metadata was provided uncurated.

The immunoSEQ Assay, a bias-controlled multiplex PCR, was used to amplify TCRbeta CDR3 regions from genomic DNA. As for how the authors treated the data: The number of nucleated cells in each sample was estimated by amplification of reference gene primers within the assay. Sequence reads were collapsed and filtered to measure the absolute abundance of every unique TCRbeta CDR3 rearrangement. For each sample, productive Simpson clonality was calculated as the square root of Simpson's diversity index over productive rearrangements. The source is immuneACCESS, and TCRdb retained only in-frame sequences with V and J called. Part of the clones is not carried over; for the studies checked, unresolved V genes explain less than half of this, and the remainder is unexplained. D and trimming come from the DNA, and the V and J calls and clone size come from that table. This sample has about 200,000 clones in its table, and 70% to 90% of those were observed once. The top ten hold 10% of the sample.

From cysteine to phenylalanine, the CDR3 is 16 amino acids long. Just CDR3 DNA is preserved here, 48 bases in frame from base 1. Via the germline V gene (reference sequence), CDR1 is LNHDA and CDR2 SQIVND. Germline trimming: 5 bases from V, 0 bases from J; junction bases outside gene matches: 4. At one collaborating source in Seattle, patients were enrolled during active infection and were followed longitudinally through the course of disease. Whole blood was collected in K2EDTA tubes by collaborating institutions according to the institutions' own protocols. For TCRbeta analysis, collaborator samples were shipped as frozen whole blood, as isolated PBMCs, or as DNA extracted from either sample type. Turning to this clone: The clone's antigen remains unknown. Base qualities were left out, and no much larger clone turns up one base away.

In this chain, TRBV19 is recombined with TRBJ1-4; 9 middle bases align to TRBD1. The sequence derives from a woman in her forties or fifties with COVID-19, enrolled during active disease. Material for sequencing was peripheral blood. The nucleotides read TGTGCCAGTAGTCCCACAGGGGGCGCAACTAATGAAAAACTGTTTTTT. It is translated as CASSPTGGATNEKLFF.